This T cell receptor beta chain was identified in a study of cytomegalovirus exposure and HLA in healthy donors. The PCR made use of 60 Vbeta and 13 Jbeta primers. The assay was immunoSEQ multiplex PCR, and TCRdb's table has in-frame clones only and misses some. The sample lists about 190,000 clones, 75% to 80% occurring once. V lost 4 bases and J lost 3, with 17 bases in between. In germline, CDR1 is PRHDT, CDR2 FYEKMQ (reference sequence). The CDR3 has 16 residues. This TCR came from a woman aged 25 to 39 in good health and CMV-seropositive. This chain connects TRBV13 to TRBJ2-3, with D maybe TRBD1 (6 bases). The sample taken for sequencing was PBMCs. CDR3 protein: CASSSGLVRGTDTQYF. DNA of the CDR3: TGTGCCAGCAGCTCAGGACTCGTGAGGGGGACAGATACGCAGTATTTT.